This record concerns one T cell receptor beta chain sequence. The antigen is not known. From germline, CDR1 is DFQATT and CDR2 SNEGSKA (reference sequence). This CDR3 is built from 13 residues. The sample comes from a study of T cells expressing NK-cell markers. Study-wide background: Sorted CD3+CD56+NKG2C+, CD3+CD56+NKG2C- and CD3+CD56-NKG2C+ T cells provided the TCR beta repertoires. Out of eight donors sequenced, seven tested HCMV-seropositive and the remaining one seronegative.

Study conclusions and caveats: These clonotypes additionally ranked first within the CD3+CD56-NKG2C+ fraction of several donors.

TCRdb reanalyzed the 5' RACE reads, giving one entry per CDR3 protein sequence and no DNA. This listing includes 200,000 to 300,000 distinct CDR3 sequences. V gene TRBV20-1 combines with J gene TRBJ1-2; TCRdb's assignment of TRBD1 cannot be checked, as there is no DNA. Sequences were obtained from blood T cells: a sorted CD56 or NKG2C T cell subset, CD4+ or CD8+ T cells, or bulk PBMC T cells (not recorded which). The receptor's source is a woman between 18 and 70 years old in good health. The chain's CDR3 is CSPTGLLHYGYTF.